This TCR beta chain was sequenced for a study of cytomegalovirus exposure and HLA in healthy donors. Clones were read by immunoSEQ multiplex PCR, and TCRdb kept only the in-frame ones, dropping some. The sample contains about 64,000 clones, roughly 95% of which appear only once. This CDR3 contains 17 residues. With 4 bases clipped from V and 5 bases from J, the junction kept 8 bases outside the gene matches. CDR1 and CDR2 from the germline V gene are MNHNS and SASEGT. The chain joins TRBV6-1 to TRBJ2-3; 14 nucleotides line up with TRBD2. This clonotype was obtained from a woman under 30 in good health and CMV-seropositive. Sequenced input: PBMCs. The CDR3 coding sequence is TGTGCCAGCAGTGTCCACCCCGGGACTAGCGGGAGAGATACGCAGTATTTT. It codes for CASSVHPGTSGRDTQYF.